This passage covers 21 T cell receptor beta chains from one sample sequenced in a study of T cells in Graves' hyperthyroidism and ophthalmopathy. RNA transcripts were the template for amplifying TCR beta CDR3 regions. HTBI primers drove first-round RT-PCR of the TCR CDR3. TCRdb re-called the multiplex PCR reads through MiXCR, storing one row per CDR3 protein. The sample records 700,000 or so distinct CDR3 sequences, around 17% being singletons. The specimen sequenced was blood. The source is a young man with Graves' hyperthyroidism.

In this sample, this clonotype turned up many times. The CDR3 nucleotides are TGTGCCAGTAGTATAGGATTAGGTGGGGACGAGCAGTACTTC. Translating gives CASSIGLGGDEQYF. The chain uses TRBV19 and TRBJ2-7; D is undetermined. The ends were cut back, 1 base at V and 5 bases at J, with 12 bases in the middle. Germline-derived CDR1 and CDR2 are LNHDA and SQIVND (reference sequence). The CDR3 has 14 residues.

The chain links TRBV3-1 to TRBJ2-3, with 9 bases that match TRBD1. V trimming: 3 bases; J trimming: 4 bases; junction bases outside the gene matches: 2. Germline loops: CDR1 LGHDT, CDR2 YNNKEL (reference sequence). CDR3 length: 14 amino acids. The CDR3 coding sequence is TGTGCCAGCAGCCAGGGACAGGGCCCAGATACGCAGTATTTT. Protein sequence: CASSQGQGPDTQYF.

This clonotype was counted at least ten times. The chain links TRBV7-2 to TRBJ2-1; 12 nucleotides align to TRBD2. Trimming took 5 bases from V and 9 from J; bases not matched to a gene: 11. The CDR3 contains 16 residues. Germline values: CDR1 SGHTA, CDR2 FQGNSA. The CDR3 loop is CASSPKASGRGGEQFF. In DNA, the CDR3 is TGTGCCAGCAGCCCAAAGGCTAGCGGGAGGGGCGGTGAGCAGTTCTTC.

This chain connects TRBV19 to TRBJ2-7; 8 bases agree with TRBD1. CDR3 size: 15 residues. Losses at the gene ends were 6 bases for V and 2 bases for J; bases not matched to a gene: 9. Looked up from germline, CDR1 is LNHDA and CDR2 is SQIVND (reference sequence). The CDR3 bases are TGTGCCAGTAGCACTAGACAGGGGAGTACCTACGAGCAGTACTTC. The encoded protein is CASSTRQGSTYEQYF.

The genes are TRBV20-1 and TRBJ2-7; D might be TRBD1 (6 bases). Per germline, CDR1 DFQATT and CDR2 SNEGSKA (reference sequence). CDR3 length: 13 amino acids. V was trimmed by 3 bases and J by 4 bases, leaving 13 bases between them. The CDR3, as DNA: TGCAGTGCTAGGGGCAGGGGTGTGTACGAGCAGTACTTC. Protein sequence: CSARGRGVYEQYF.

The sample holds many counts of this clonotype. V is TRBV28 and J is TRBJ2-7, with D unresolved. Germline V gene lookup returns CDR1 MDHEN and CDR2 SYDVKM. V lost 4 bases, J lost 5 bases, and 9 bases lay in between. This CDR3 has 12 residues. DNA of the CDR3: TGTGCCAGCAGTTCGGGCTACCACGAGCAGTACTTC. Amino acids: CASSSGYHEQYF.

This clonotype was seen repeatedly, ten times or more. The V call is TRBV3-1, the J call TRBJ1-2; a weak D match, TRBD1 (5 bases). Germline CDR1 reads LGHDT; CDR2 reads YNNKEL (reference sequence). Trimming shortened V by 4 bases and J by 5 bases, and 20 bases separated the two germline ends. This CDR3 comprises 16 residues. The CDR3 is CASSPLLRGWRYGYTF. In DNA, the CDR3 is TGTGCCAGCAGCCCCCTCCTTAGGGGATGGAGGTATGGCTACACCTTC. Full variable domain (missing parts from reference TRBV3-1 and TRBJ1-2): DTAVSQTPKYLVTQMGNDKSIKCEQNLGHDTMYWYKQDSKKFLKIMFSYNNKELIINETVPNRFSPKSPDKAHLNLHINSLELGDSAVYFCASSPLLRGWRYGYTFGSGTRLTVV.

The genes are TRBV25-1 and TRBJ2-6; no clear D gene. The CDR3 totals 14 residues. Germline lookup yields CDR1 MGHDK and CDR2 SYGVNS. Trimming shortened V by 9 bases and J by 0 bases, and 9 bases separated the two germline ends. The chain's CDR3 is CASPPGSGANVLTF. The CDR3 nucleotides read TGTGCCAGTCCCCCGGGCTCTGGGGCCAACGTCCTGACTTTC. Variable domain in full (rest from reference TRBV25-1 and TRBJ2-6): EADIYQTPRYLVIGTGKKITLECSQTMGHDKMYWYQQDPGMELHLIHYSYGVNSTEKGDLSSESTVSRIRTEHFPLTLESARPSHTSQYLCASPPGSGANVLTFGAGSRLTVL.

The table lists this clonotype with a few counts. This chain joins TRBV7-9 and TRBJ2-1; TRBD2 aligns across 12 bases. CDR3 length: 19 residues. Losses at the gene ends were 5 bases for V and 4 bases for J; bases not matched to a gene: 15. Per the germline V gene, CDR1 is SEHNR and CDR2 is FQNEAQ (reference sequence). The CDR3 reads CASSPTWTSGNAVYNEQFF. The CDR3 nucleotides are TGTGCCAGCAGCCCGACCTGGACTAGCGGGAATGCGGTGTACAATGAGCAGTTCTTC.

V is TRBV20-1 and J is TRBJ2-7; 14 nucleotides align to TRBD2. V shed 3 bases and J 2 bases; nucleotides not matched to a gene: 9. The CDR3 is 17 residues long. Germline V gene data show CDR1 as DFQATT and CDR2 as SNEGSKA (reference sequence). CDR3 loop: CSARGLAGVGAAYEQYF. CDR3 bases: TGCAGTGCTAGGGGACTAGCGGGAGTGGGGGCGGCCTACGAGCAGTACTTC.

This clonotype was seen ten or more times. At one end, the junction sequence differs from germline, possibly due to a read error. The chain recombines TRBV4-1 with TRBJ2-7; D is possibly TRBD2 (5 bases). Germline values: CDR1 MGHRA, CDR2 YSYEKL. The CDR3 consists of 13 residues. This CDR3 reads CASSPSGGYEQYF. The CDR3 nucleotides read TGTGCCAGCAGTCCCTCAGGAGGCTACGAGCAGTACTTC.

V is TRBV6-2 or TRBV6-3 and J is TRBJ2-4; perhaps TRBD1 as D (5 bases). CDR3 size: 17 residues. Germline values: CDR1 MNHEY, CDR2 SVGEGT. The V gene lost 2 bases and the J gene lost 1 base, with 15 bases spanning the gap. The CDR3 region is CASSYTRQTGAKNIQYF. The CDR3 DNA reads TGTGCCAGCAGTTACACCCGACAGACTGGCGCCAAAAACATTCAGTACTTC.

Many counts were recorded for this clonotype. The rearrangement joins TRBV7-2 to TRBJ2-7; 11 positions match TRBD1. CDR1 is SGHTA, CDR2 FQGNSA, per germline. This CDR3 is built from 14 residues. V was clipped by 6 bases and J by 3 bases; unmatched bases: 4. In DNA, the CDR3 is TGTGCCAGCAGTTTCGGGACAGGGGGCTACGAGCAGTACTTC. This codes for CASSFGTGGYEQYF.

Only a few counts were recorded for this clonotype. The chain is built from TRBV5-1 and TRBJ2-6; D is possibly TRBD2 (6 bases). CDR1 is SGHRS and CDR2 is YFSETQ in the germline V gene. The CDR3 extends over 17 amino acids. V was trimmed by 3 bases and J by 0 bases, leaving 13 bases between them. The CDR3 DNA reads as TGCGCCAGCAGCTATTGGAGGGGCGACTCTGGGGCCAACGTCCTGACTTTC. Translated: CASSYWRGDSGANVLTF. The whole variable domain, remainder taken from reference TRBV5-1 and TRBJ2-6, is KAGVTQTPRYLIKTRGQQVTLSCSPISGHRSVSWYQQTPGQGLQFLFEYFSETQRNKGNFPGRFSGRQFSNSRSEMNVSTLELGDSALYLCASSYWRGDSGANVLTFGAGSRLTVL.

V gene TRBV12-3 or TRBV12-4 combines with J gene TRBJ2-6, with D perhaps assigned TRBD1 or TRBD2 (5 bases each). With 7 bases removed from V and 0 bases from J, the gap between germline ends came to 13 bases. The CDR3 extends over 16 amino acids. The CDR3 loop reads CASTWDRSSGANVLTF. The CDR3, as DNA: TGTGCCAGCACCTGGGACCGGAGCTCTGGGGCCAACGTCCTGACTTTC.

This clonotype was counted ten times or more. V and J are TRBV27 and TRBJ2-5, with D possibly being TRBD2 (7 bases). This CDR3 contains 14 residues. Germline loops: CDR1 MNHEY, CDR2 SMNVEV (reference sequence). Trimming took 0 bases from V and 7 from J, leaving 12 bases between them. The CDR3: CASSLSGGPGTQYF. The CDR3 nucleotides are TGTGCCAGCAGTTTATCGGGGGGGCCCGGGACCCAGTACTTC.

As concerns this clonotype: Given a much more abundant clone one base away, this may be a read error. Here the CDR3 omits its conserved ending phenylalanine or tryptophan, so a read error is the likely source. V is TRBV7-8 and J is TRBJ2-2; 7 bases agree with TRBD2. V lost 8 bases and J lost 4; bases outside the gene matches: 10. This CDR3 is 15 amino acids long. Germline V gene sequence: CDR1 SGHVS, CDR2 FQNEAQ. The CDR3 reads CASGVSGGRTGELFL. CDR3 in DNA: TGTGCCAGCGGCGTGTCGGGAGGACGCACCGGGGAGCTGTTTCTT.

This clonotype was seen repeatedly, ten times or more. CDR3 protein: CASLPLIAGGPRNEQFF. The CDR3, as DNA: TGCGCCAGCCTCCCCCTCATAGCGGGAGGGCCGAGGAATGAGCAGTTCTTC. J is TRBJ2-1 and V is TRBV5-1; the match to TRBD2 covers 11 bases. Per germline, CDR1 SGHRS and CDR2 YFSETQ. The CDR3 runs 17 residues. Unmatched junction bases numbered 16, after V lost 7 bases and J lost 7 bases.

The chain employs TRBV15 and TRBJ2-5, with TRBD2 identical over 7 bases. Germline values: CDR1 LNHNV, CDR2 YYDKDF (reference sequence). Trimming cost V 5 bases and J 4 bases; bases outside gene matches: 13. This CDR3 contains 16 residues. CDR3 DNA: TGTGCCACCAGCGGTGCGGGAGTAACGAGCGTAGAGACCCAGTACTTC. Translation: CATSGAGVTSVETQYF.

This clonotype was observed many times. The chain combines TRBV18 with TRBJ2-1; TRBD1 might be the D (5 bases). Trimming shortened V by 1 base and J by 2 bases, and 15 bases separated the two germline ends. CDR1 is KGHSH, CDR2 LQKENI, per germline. The CDR3 loop spans 17 amino acids. CDR3 in DNA: TGTGCCAGCTCACCACGGCCTAAACCGACAGCCTACAATGAGCAGTTCTTC. Translation gives CASSPRPKPTAYNEQFF.

In its sample, this clonotype was seen many times. The chain recombines TRBV7-2 with TRBJ2-7; D may be TRBD1 (5 bases). The germline V and J ends were trimmed by 5 bases and 5 bases, with 16 bases remaining between them. CDR3 length equals 14 residues. In germline, CDR1 is SGHTA, CDR2 FQGNSA. In nucleotides, the CDR3 is TGTGCCAGCAGCCTAGGTAGGGGAAGCGACGAGCAGTACTTC. Translated: CASSLGRGSDEQYF.